Reported below is one T cell receptor beta chain. Its antigen is unknown. Nothing much larger sits one base from this clone, and base qualities are not available. The collaborating institutions used their own protocols to collect whole blood in K2EDTA tubes. For TCRbeta analysis, collaborators shipped samples in one of three forms: frozen whole blood, isolated PBMCs, or DNA extracted from either of those sample types. These data belong to a study of blood T cell repertoires in COVID-19 (dated by TCRdb to between 2020 and 2021). As for the study more broadly: Collaborator samples came from the United States, Italy and Spain and covered acute and convalescent phases of COVID-19. Subjects who had been exposed to COVID-19, were actively infected with it, or had recovered from it provided the deeply sampled blood TCRbeta repertoires that made up the dataset. Where available, HLA class I and class II types were taken from metadata supplied by the sample provider and were not determined by assay-based typing. The sample metadata nearly always contained a de-identified subject ID, COVID-19 status, age in years and sex. The samples were drawn from the first 160 participants of the ongoing ImmuneRACE study and from 1,254 subjects provided by 6 global collaborators. The prospective study material was composed of cDNA or gDNA derived from T cells, B-cell-depleted T cells, or PBMCs. The repertoires were released in a freely available public database meant as a resource for research on the immune response to SARS-CoV-2. Results and caveats for the whole study, not just this receptor: The amount of clinical and demographic metadata varied by source and participant and was provided uncurated.

The germline ends are 6 bases apart after V is trimmed by 8 bases and J by 1 base. The CDR3 holds 12 amino acids from the cysteine to the phenylalanine. Only the CDR3 DNA is retained, 36 bases long and in frame from the first base. In the germline V gene (reference sequence), CDR1 corresponds to LNHDA and CDR2 to SQIVND. The immunoSEQ Assay, a bias-controlled multiplex PCR, was used to amplify TCRbeta CDR3 regions from genomic DNA. In the original analysis: The number of nucleated cells in each sample was estimated from the amplification of reference gene primers within the assay. To quantify the absolute abundance of each unique TCRbeta CDR3 rearrangement, sequence reads were collapsed and filtered. Productive Simpson clonality was computed per sample as the square root of Simpson's diversity index over productive rearrangements. TCRdb re-hosts the immuneACCESS table, in-frame sequences only. Its copies lack some clones; in the studies checked, an unresolved V gene accounts for under half of them, and the cause for the rest is not known. V, J and clone size are those of that table, while D and trimming were read from the DNA. This sample holds approximately 140,000 clones; about 70% were observed only once. The top ten hold less than 15% of the sample.

This TCR came from an elderly man with acute or convalescent COVID-19. The chain is made from TRBV19 and TRBJ1-5, with no confident D gene call. The sequenced sample consisted of peripheral blood. The DNA sequence is given as TGTGCCAGTCGACTGAGCAATCAGCCCCAGCATTTT. It codes for CASRLSNQPQHF.